This T cell receptor beta chain was profiled in a study of immune cell composition in non-small cell lung cancer. The repertoire was sequenced with immunoSEQ multiplex PCR; TCRdb's copy has only in-frame clones and lacks some. The sample includes thousands of clones, roughly 77% seen only once; the top ten take over 25%. Normal lung was taken at the farthest possible site, at least 3 cm from tumour. Template was genomic DNA from frozen, unsorted single-cell suspensions. The CDR3 contains 14 residues. V dropped 6 bases and J dropped 0 bases, with 12 bases sitting between them. Per the germline V gene, CDR1 is MNHEY and CDR2 is SVGAGI.

Sample: non-adjacent lung tissue. The receptor comes from a human donor with non-small cell lung cancer. V gene TRBV6-5 combines with J gene TRBJ2-7; D not certain. The DNA for the CDR3 is TGTGCCAGCAGACAGACGTACTCCTCCTACGAGCAGTACTTC. It codes for CASRQTYSSYEQYF.